This record concerns one T cell receptor beta chain sequence. The antigen remains unidentified. The CDR3 is 18 residues long. The ends were cut back, 0 bases at V and 2 bases at J, with 19 bases in the middle. Germline values: CDR1 LGHDT, CDR2 YNNKEL (reference sequence). Surgery cases with the highest brain T cell transcript signatures were chosen for sequencing. Pre-surgery treatment included at least one anti-epileptic drug. This table comes from immunoSEQ multiplex PCR, and its TCRdb copy is limited to in-frame clones, with some not included. The table lists some 80,000 clones, around nine tenths of them singletons. These data belong to a study of brain T cells in children with intractable seizures. Study outcomes and limitations: Pre-surgery blood may have been undersampled, hiding some clones.

This TCR was sampled from a girl between 2 and 10 years old with Rasmussen encephalitis and intractable seizures. The input for sequencing was peripheral blood, taken at surgery. The V call is TRBV3-1 (or the pseudogene TRBV3-2), the J call TRBJ2-5, with D possibly TRBD2 on 7 matching bases. The DNA for the CDR3 is TGTGCCAGCAGCCAAGAGCTACGGGGGGCCGCCCCGCAAGAGACCCAGTACTTC. Translation gives CASSQELRGAAPQETQYF.